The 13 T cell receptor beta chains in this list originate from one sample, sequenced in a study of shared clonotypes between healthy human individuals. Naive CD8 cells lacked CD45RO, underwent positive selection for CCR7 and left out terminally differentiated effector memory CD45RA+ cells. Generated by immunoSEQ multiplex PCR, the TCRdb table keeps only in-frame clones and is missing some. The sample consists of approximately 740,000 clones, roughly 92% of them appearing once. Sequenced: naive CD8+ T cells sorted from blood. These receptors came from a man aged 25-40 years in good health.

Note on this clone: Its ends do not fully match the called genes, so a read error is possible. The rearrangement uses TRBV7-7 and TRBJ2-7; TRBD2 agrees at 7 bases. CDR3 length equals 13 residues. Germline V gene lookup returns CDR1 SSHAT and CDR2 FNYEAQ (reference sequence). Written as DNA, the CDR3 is TGTGCTAGCAGCCCGGGAGGCCCGCGCGAGCAGTACTTC. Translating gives CASSPGGPREQYF.

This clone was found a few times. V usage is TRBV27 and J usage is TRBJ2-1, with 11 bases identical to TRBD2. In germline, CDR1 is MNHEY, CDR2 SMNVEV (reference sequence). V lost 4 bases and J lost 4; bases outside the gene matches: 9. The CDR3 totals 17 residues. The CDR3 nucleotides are TGTGCCAGCAGTTCCCGTTTAGCGGGAGGGCGGTACAATGAGCAGTTCTTC. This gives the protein CASSSRLAGGRYNEQFF.

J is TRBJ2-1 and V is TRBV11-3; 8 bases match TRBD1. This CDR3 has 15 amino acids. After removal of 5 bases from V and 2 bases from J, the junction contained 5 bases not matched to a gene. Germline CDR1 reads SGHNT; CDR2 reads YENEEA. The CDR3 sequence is CASSERDRPYNEQFF. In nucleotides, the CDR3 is TGTGCCAGCAGCGAACGGGACAGGCCCTACAATGAGCAGTTCTTC.

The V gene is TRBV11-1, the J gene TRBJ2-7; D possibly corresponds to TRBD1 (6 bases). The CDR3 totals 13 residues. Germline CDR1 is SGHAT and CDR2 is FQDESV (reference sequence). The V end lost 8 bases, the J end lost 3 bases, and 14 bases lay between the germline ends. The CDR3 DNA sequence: TGTGCCAGCTCGGCAGGGGTGCTCTACGAGCAGTACTTC. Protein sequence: CASSAGVLYEQYF.

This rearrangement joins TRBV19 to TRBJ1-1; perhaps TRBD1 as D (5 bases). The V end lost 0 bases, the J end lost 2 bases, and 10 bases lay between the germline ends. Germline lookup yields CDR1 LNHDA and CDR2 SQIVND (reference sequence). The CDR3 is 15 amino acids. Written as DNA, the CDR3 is TGTGCCAGTAGTATAGATCGGGGCGATAACACTGAAGCTTTCTTT. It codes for CASSIDRGDNTEAFF.

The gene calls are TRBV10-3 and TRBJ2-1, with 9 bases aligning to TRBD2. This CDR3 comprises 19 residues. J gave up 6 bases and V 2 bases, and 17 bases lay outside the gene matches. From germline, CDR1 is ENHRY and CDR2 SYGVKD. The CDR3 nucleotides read TGTGCCATCAGTGAGCCCGACGCGGCTAGCGGGATCTTGGTCAATGAGCAGTTCTTC. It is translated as CAISEPDAASGILVNEQFF.

CDR3 amino acids: CASSSVQAFDLGNTEAFF. In DNA form, the CDR3 reads TGTGCCAGCAGCTCAGTGCAGGCATTTGACCTGGGGAACACTGAAGCTTTCTTT. This chain joins TRBV5-6 and TRBJ1-1; no firm D call. The CDR3 contains 18 residues. V was cut by 3 bases and J by 1 base, with 22 bases left in between. Germline CDR1 SGHDT, CDR2 YYEEEE. Supplemented by reference TRBV5-6 and TRBJ1-1, the full variable domain reads DAGVTQSPTHLIKTRGQQVTLRCSPKSGHDTVSWYQQALGQGPQFIFQYYEEEERQRGNFPDRFSGHQFPNYSSELNVNALLLGDSALYLCASSSVQAFDLGNTEAFFGQGTRLTVV.

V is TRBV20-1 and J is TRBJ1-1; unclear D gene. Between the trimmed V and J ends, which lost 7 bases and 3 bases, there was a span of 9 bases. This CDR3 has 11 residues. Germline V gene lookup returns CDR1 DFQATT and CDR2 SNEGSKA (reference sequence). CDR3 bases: TGCAGTGTAGAGAGGGACACTGAAGCTTTCTTT. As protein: CSVERDTEAFF.

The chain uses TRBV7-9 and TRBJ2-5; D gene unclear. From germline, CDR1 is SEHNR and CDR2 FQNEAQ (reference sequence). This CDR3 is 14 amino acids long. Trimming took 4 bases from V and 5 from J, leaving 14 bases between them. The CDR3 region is CASSSSDPGETQYF. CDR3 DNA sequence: TGTGCCAGCAGCTCCTCAGACCCCGGGGAGACCCAGTACTTC.

The CDR3 loop is CASTPWGDYKGDQYF. CDR3 sequence (DNA): TGTGCCAGCACCCCATGGGGGGACTACAAAGGGGACCAGTACTTC. This chain links TRBV5-5 with TRBJ2-5; 7 positions agree with TRBD2. Trimming cost V 6 bases and J 10 bases; bases outside gene matches: 18. The CDR3 covers 15 residues. The germline V gene has CDR1 SGHKS and CDR2 YYEKEE (reference sequence). Full variable domain (outside the CDR3, taken from reference TRBV5-5 and TRBJ2-5): DAGVTQSPTHLIKTRGQQVTLRCSPISGHKSVSWYQQVLGQGPQFIFQYYEKEERGRGNFPDRFSARQFPNYSSELNVNALLLGDSALYLCASTPWGDYKGDQYFGPGTRLLVL.

The CDR3 is CASSLRGLYNEQFF. In DNA form, the CDR3 reads TGTGCCAGCAGCTTAAGGGGACTCTACAATGAGCAGTTCTTC. The genes are TRBV11-3 and TRBJ2-1, with D tentatively TRBD2 (6 bases). The CDR3 consists of 14 residues. V was cut by 2 bases and J by 3 bases, with 8 bases left in between. Germline loops: CDR1 SGHNT, CDR2 YENEEA.

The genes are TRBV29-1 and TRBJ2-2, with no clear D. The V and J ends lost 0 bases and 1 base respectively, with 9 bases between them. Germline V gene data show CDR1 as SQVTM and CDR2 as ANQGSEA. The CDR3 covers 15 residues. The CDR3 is CSVEEAGLNTGELFF. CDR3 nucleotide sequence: TGCAGCGTTGAAGAAGCTGGCCTGAACACCGGGGAGCTGTTTTTT.

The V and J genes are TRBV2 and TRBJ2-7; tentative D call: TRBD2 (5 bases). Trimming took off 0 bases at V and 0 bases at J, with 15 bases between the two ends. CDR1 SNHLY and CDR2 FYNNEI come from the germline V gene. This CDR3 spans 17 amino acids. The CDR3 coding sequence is TGTGCCAGCAGTGAAGCGCTTCCGGGATACCTCTCCTACGAGCAGTACTTC. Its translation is CASSEALPGYLSYEQYF.